These 11 T cell receptor beta chains came from one sample sequenced in a study of T cell responses to AZD1222 COVID-19 vaccine. Clones were read by immunoSEQ multiplex PCR, and TCRdb kept only the in-frame ones, dropping some. This sample yields 130,000 to 150,000 clones, of which over 85% are seen a single time; over 1.5% belongs to the top ten. The sample consisted of peripheral blood, taken on day 0 of AZD1222 vaccination. The receptors stem from an adult in good health.

The chain links TRBV28 to TRBJ2-1; TRBD1 might be the D (8 bases). V was shortened by 5 bases and J by 9 bases, with 20 bases between the two germline ends. The germline V gene has CDR1 MDHEN and CDR2 SYDVKM. This CDR3 is built from 15 residues. The CDR3 spells CASSLPVQGGAEQFF. In DNA, the CDR3 is TGTGCCAGCAGTCTTCCGGTACAGGGGGGGGCTGAGCAGTTCTTC.

The chain carries TRBV5-1 and TRBJ1-3; no clear D. Germline V gene sequence: CDR1 SGHRS, CDR2 YFSETQ. The CDR3 runs 16 residues. V shed 4 bases and J shed 0 bases, with 14 bases lying between them. The CDR3 bases are TGCGCCAGCAGCCCCGGGAGGGTGGCCTCTGGAAACACCATATATTTT. Encoded protein: CASSPGRVASGNTIYF.

The rearrangement uses TRBV6-5 and TRBJ1-1; 7 bases match TRBD1. The J segment lost 4 bases and the V segment lost 6 bases, leaving 8 bases of the junction unmatched. CDR3 length equals 14 residues. CDR1 is MNHEY, CDR2 SVGAGI, per germline. This CDR3 is CASSFTQGFTEAFF. DNA for the CDR3: TGTGCCAGCAGCTTCACACAGGGGTTCACTGAAGCTTTCTTT.

J is TRBJ2-3 and V is TRBV2; TRBD2 might be the D (6 bases). V lost 1 base and J lost 2, with 13 bases in between. CDR3 size: 16 residues. Per germline, CDR1 SNHLY and CDR2 FYNNEI. This CDR3 reads CASSEGWGTYTDTQYF. In nucleotides, the CDR3 is TGTGCCAGCAGTGAAGGGTGGGGGACTTACACAGATACGCAGTATTTT.

Only a few counts were recorded for this clone. The chain combines TRBV7-9 with TRBJ2-1, with TRBD2 matching 7 bases. The CDR3 length is 15 residues. Germline lookup yields CDR1 SEHNR and CDR2 FQNEAQ (reference sequence). Germline trimming cut 5 bases from V and 5 bases from J; bases unmatched to any gene: 9. The CDR3 nucleotides are TGTGCCAGCAGCCCTACGAGGGCGGGAGACAATGAGCAGTTCTTC. It is translated as CASSPTRAGDNEQFF.

Here the CDR3 reads CASGLSNSPLHF. For the CDR3, the DNA is TGTGCCAGCGGGCTCAGCAATTCACCCCTCCACTTT. This chain connects TRBV28 to TRBJ1-6; D remains ambiguous. The CDR3 length is 12 residues. V lost 8 bases and J lost 7, with 9 bases in between. CDR1 and CDR2 from the germline V gene are MDHEN and SYDVKM.

This chain connects TRBV30 to TRBJ2-1; D remains ambiguous. CDR1 and CDR2 (germline): GTSNPN, SVGIG (reference sequence). This CDR3 contains 12 residues. The V and J ends lost 4 bases and 9 bases respectively, with 13 bases between them. CDR3 loop: CAWTLKIGEQFF. DNA for the CDR3: TGTGCCTGGACTCTCAAGATTGGTGAGCAGTTCTTC.

The chain joins TRBV4-1 to TRBJ2-5; D may be TRBD1 or TRBD2 (6 bases each). The CDR3 extends over 15 amino acids. Germline CDR1 is MGHRA and CDR2 is YSYEKL. Trimming removed 1 base from V and 7 bases from J, with 16 bases in between. This CDR3 reads CASSQGLGGRGTQYF. The DNA of the CDR3 is TGCGCCAGCAGCCAAGGACTCGGGGGCCGGGGGACCCAGTACTTC.

This clone came up once. This chain connects TRBV5-1 to TRBJ2-1; 9 nucleotides line up with TRBD1. CDR1 is SGHRS, CDR2 YFSETQ, per germline. The CDR3 is made up of 16 amino acids. V shed 4 bases and J 6 bases; nucleotides not matched to a gene: 11. In DNA, the CDR3 is TGCGCCAGCAGCCCGGGCGGGACAGGGTTAAGCAATGAGCAGTTCTTC. The encoded protein is CASSPGGTGLSNEQFF. The full variable domain, its missing parts supplied by reference TRBV5-1 and TRBJ2-1, is KAGVTQTPRYLIKTRGQQVTLSCSPISGHRSVSWYQQTPGQGLQFLFEYFSETQRNKGNFPGRFSGRQFSNSRSEMNVSTLELGDSALYLCASSPGGTGLSNEQFFGPGTRLTVL.

This clone was seen only a few times. The V gene is TRBV18, the J gene TRBJ1-2; no clear D gene. The CDR3 covers 14 residues. Trimming took 0 bases from V and 3 from J, leaving 8 bases between them. From germline, CDR1 is KGHSH and CDR2 LQKENI. The CDR3 sequence is CASSPPAGDYGYTF. CDR3 sequence (DNA): TGTGCCAGCTCACCACCGGCGGGAGACTATGGCTACACCTTC.

CDR3 residues: CASSSGLRRPNEQFF. The CDR3 DNA follows: TGTGCCAGCAGCTCCGGGTTAAGGCGCCCCAATGAGCAGTTCTTC. This rearrangement joins TRBV5-5 to TRBJ2-1, with D hard to call. Trimming stripped 3 bases from V and 6 bases from J, with 16 bases between. Germline values: CDR1 SGHKS, CDR2 YYEKEE (reference sequence). CDR3 length equals 15 residues.